Described below is a single T cell receptor (beta chain) sequence and its context. Its antigen remains unknown. The sample is drawn from a study of cytomegalovirus exposure and HLA in healthy donors. General observations from the study: TCR sequences were mostly rare, though some public TCRs occurred in many donors.

The PCR was carried out with 60 Vbeta primers and 13 Jbeta primers. Method: immunoSEQ multiplex PCR; TCRdb's copy keeps in-frame clones and lacks some. The sample lists fewer than 250,000 clones; about 75% were seen once. V trimming: 3 bases; J trimming: 6 bases; junction bases outside the gene matches: 4. The germline V gene has CDR1 MNHNS and CDR2 SASEGT. The CDR3 runs 15 residues. Sequences were obtained from PBMCs. This clonotype originated in a male donor in good health and CMV-seronegative. The chain carries TRBV6-1 and TRBJ2-2; 10 nucleotides match TRBD2. CDR3 protein: CASSEEAGGPGELFF. CDR3 DNA sequence: TGTGCCAGCAGTGAGGAAGCGGGGGGGCCCGGGGAGCTGTTTTTT.